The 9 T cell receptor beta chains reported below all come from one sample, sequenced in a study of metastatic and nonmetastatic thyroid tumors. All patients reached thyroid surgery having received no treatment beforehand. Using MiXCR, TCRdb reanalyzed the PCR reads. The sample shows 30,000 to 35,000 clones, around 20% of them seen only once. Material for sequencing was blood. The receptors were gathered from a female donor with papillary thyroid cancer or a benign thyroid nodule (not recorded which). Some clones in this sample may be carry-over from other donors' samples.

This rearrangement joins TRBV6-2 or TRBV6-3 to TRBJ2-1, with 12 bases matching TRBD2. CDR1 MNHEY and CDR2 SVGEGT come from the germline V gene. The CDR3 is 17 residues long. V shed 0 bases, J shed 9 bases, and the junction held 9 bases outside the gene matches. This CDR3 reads CASSYSGLAGGRGEQFF. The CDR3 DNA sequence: TGTGCCAGCAGTTACTCGGGGCTAGCGGGAGGGAGGGGTGAGCAGTTCTTC.

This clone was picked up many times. The CDR3 DNA reads TGCGCCAGCAGCAGACGACAGGGGGCAGAGACCCAGTACTTC. Translated, it gives CASSRRQGAETQYF. V is TRBV5-1 and J is TRBJ2-5, with 10 bases identical to TRBD1. The CDR3 sequence is 14 residues long. V lost 4 bases to trimming and J lost 4 bases; unmatched junction nucleotides: 4. Germline loops: CDR1 SGHRS, CDR2 YFSETQ.

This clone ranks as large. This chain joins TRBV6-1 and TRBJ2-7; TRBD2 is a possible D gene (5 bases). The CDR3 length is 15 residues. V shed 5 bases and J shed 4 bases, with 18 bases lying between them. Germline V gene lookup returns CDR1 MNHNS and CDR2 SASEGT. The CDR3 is CASSNGAAGTYEQYF. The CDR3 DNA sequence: TGTGCCAGCAGTAATGGAGCTGCGGGCACGTACGAGCAGTACTTC.

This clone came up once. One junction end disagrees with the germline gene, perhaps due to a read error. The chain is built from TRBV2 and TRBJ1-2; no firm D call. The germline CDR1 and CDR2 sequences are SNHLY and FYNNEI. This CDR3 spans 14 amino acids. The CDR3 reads CASRENRRADGYTF. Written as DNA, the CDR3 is TGTGCCAGCCGTGAGAACAGACGGGCGGATGGCTACACCTTC.

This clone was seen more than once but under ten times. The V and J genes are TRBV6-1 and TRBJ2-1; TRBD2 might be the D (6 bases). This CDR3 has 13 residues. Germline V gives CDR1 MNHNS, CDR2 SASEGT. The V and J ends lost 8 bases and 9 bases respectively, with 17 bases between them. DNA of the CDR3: TGTGCCAGCGGCCCTACCCTAGCGACTGAGCAGTTCTTC. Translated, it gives CASGPTLATEQFF.

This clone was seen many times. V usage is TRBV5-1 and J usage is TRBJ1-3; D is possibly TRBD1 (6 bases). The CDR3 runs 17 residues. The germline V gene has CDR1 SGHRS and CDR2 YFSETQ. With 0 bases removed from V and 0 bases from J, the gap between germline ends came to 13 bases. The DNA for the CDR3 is TGCGCCAGCAGCTTGGGGAGGTGGGACAACTCTGGAAACACCATATATTTT. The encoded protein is CASSLGRWDNSGNTIYF.

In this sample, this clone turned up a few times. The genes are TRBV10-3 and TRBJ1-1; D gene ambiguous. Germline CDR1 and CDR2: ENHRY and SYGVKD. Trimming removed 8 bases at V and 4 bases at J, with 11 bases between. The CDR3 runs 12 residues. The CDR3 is CAIRGGGTEAFF. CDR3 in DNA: TGTGCCATCCGCGGAGGTGGCACTGAAGCTTTCTTT.

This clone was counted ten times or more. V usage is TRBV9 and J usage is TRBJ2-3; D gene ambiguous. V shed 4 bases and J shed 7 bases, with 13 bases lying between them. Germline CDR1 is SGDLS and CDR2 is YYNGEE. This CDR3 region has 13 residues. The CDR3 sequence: CASSKREEYTQYF. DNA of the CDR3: TGTGCCAGCAGCAAGAGAGAGGAATATACGCAGTATTTT.

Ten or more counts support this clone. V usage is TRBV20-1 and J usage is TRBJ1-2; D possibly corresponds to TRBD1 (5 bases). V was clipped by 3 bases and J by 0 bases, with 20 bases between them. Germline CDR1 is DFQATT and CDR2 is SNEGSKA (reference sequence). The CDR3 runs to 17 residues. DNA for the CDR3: TGCAGTGCTAGGAAGGGACTAGACGGACGTACTAACTATGGCTACACCTTC. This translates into CSARKGLDGRTNYGYTF.